Reported below is one TCR beta chain. Its antigen is unknown. It has no much larger one-base neighbor in the sample; base qualities were not kept. This specimen comes from a study of blood T cells in healthy people across ages (dated by TCRdb to 2015 to 2017). Regarding the study in general: In model experiments, roughly one uniquely barcoded TCR beta cDNA molecule per two T cells was captured by template switching. Age-related changes in TCR beta repertoire diversity were measured in the study by deep sequencing normalized with unique cDNA molecular identifiers. The donors were split into four age groups: young (average approximately 16 years), middle-aged (around 37), aged (roughly 68) and long-lived (over 75). For two donors (one aged 18 to 30 and one aged 80 or older), the study analyzed two additional independent replicas of 1 million unique cDNA reads from the same blood draw. What the work shows at the level of the full study, not this receptor alone: Observed TCR beta diversity correlated strongly with the percentage of naive T cells measured by flow cytometry. Since profiling was done on bulk unsorted PBMCs, naive and antigen-experienced compartments could not be conclusively compared. Compared with the aged group, more naive CD4+ T cells, fewer expanded clones and increased TCR diversity were shown by the long-lived group, suggesting age selection. Estimates of total diversity based on one million sequenced T cells were considered lower bounds and underestimates. Because the CMV infection status of the donors was unknown, age-related changes in expanded clonotypes may potentially have been confounded. As age increased, observed TCR beta diversity per million T cells dropped in a roughly linear way, and a significant reduction was already evident by age 40.

The germline V gene yields SQVTM for CDR1 and ANQGSEA for CDR2. The junction shows trimming of 6 bases on V and 4 bases on J, and the gene matches do not reach 5 bases of it. Inclusive of the bounding cysteine and phenylalanine, the CDR3 is 13 residues long. Left in the record is the CDR3 DNA by itself, 39 bases read in frame from the first base. Systemically healthy Caucasian individuals from Russia, roughly 40 in total and aged about 6 to 90 years, were included as donors. Each donor gave ten milliliters of peripheral blood, collected into EDTA-treated Vacutainer tubes. PBMCs were isolated by Ficoll-Paque density-gradient centrifugation, with at least 7 million obtained per sample. Total RNA, at least 6 micrograms per sample, was extracted from PBMCs with Trizol reagent. For every donor, an aliquot of PBMCs went through flow cytometry to measure the percentages of naive CD45RAhigh/CD27high T cells.

The method behind the library was 5' RACE. Sequencing took place on an Illumina HiSeq 2500. A second PCR of roughly 7 to 12 cycles was run with a J-beta primer mix and a sample-barcoded 5' primer. Each TCR beta cDNA molecule received a unique molecular identifier from a template-switch 5' adaptor carrying 12 random nucleotides. Each sample yielded at least 2.5 million CDR3-containing paired-end reads. First-strand cDNA was synthesized from all RNA with the Mint cDNA synthesis kit, primed by a TRBC-specific oligonucleotide. After uracil-DNA glycosylase treatment, a first 18-cycle PCR used universal primers M1SS and BC2_uni_R on all cDNA. The published analysis was carried out like this. Normalization of each sample was performed by random selection of 1 million high-quality reads, each carrying a distinct molecular identifier. Instead of being binned into consensus sequences, reads with shared molecular identifiers were discarded. MiTCR, with a Q25 quality threshold and the strictest error-elimination algorithm, was used for CDR3 identification, clonotype clustering and error correction. Lower-bound total TCR beta diversity was estimated with a nonparametric unseen species model using Euler transformation. Through fastp at Q25 and MiXCR, TCRdb rebuilt clones from the public reads, retaining in-frame beta chains. Every CDR3 protein is listed once, alongside the most common genes and DNA of its rows. The V and J calls follow TCRdb's processing rather than the paper's. For this sample there are 760,000 or so distinct CDR3 sequences; about 25% appear just once. The ten largest clones take up just under 9.5% of the sample.

This sample also belongs to another study, concerning T cells of mothers and their children. As that second study puts it: Donors were nine systemically healthy Caucasian individuals: three mothers and their six children. cDNA synthesis consumed the entire amount of extracted RNA, loaded at 1.5 ug RNA in each 15 ul reaction. In the second PCR, sample barcodes and 2-4 random nucleotides were introduced via the M1S primer. More than 8.5 million TCR beta CDR3 reads were obtained from each mother, and several million reads were obtained from each child. Thymic selection shapes the output of TCR recombination in a similar way in related and unrelated pairs, and inherited differences have a minor effect. Normalized repertoire overlap in related mother-child pairs was always slightly higher than in unrelated mother-child pairs, but the difference was never significant. No persistent microchimeric T cell clones were detected, at a sensitivity of about 100 clones per million clonotypes. Deep NGS was used in the study to compare the TCR beta repertoires of mothers and children and to look for features that separate related mother-child pairs from unrelated individuals. The mean age was about 38 +/- 4 years for the mothers and roughly 10 +/- 4 years for the children. After adapters were ligated using NEBNext reagents, the libraries underwent 100+100 nt paired-end sequencing on an Illumina HiSeq 2000. To prevent cross-contamination, the mother and child libraries were prepared a month apart and were sequenced in separate runs. Each donor had between about 500,000 and 2,100,000 distinct TCR beta clonotypes identified. Naive TCR beta clonotypes were estimated from low-frequency clonotypes matched to each donor's FACS-determined naive share, without sorting.

Sequenced input: blood. This clonotype originated in a boy between 5 and 17 years old in good health. Here the chain combines TRBV29-1 and TRBJ1-2, with 10 central nucleotides matching TRBD1. The CDR3 region reads CSVDRGRGYGYTF. At the DNA level, the sequence is TGCAGCGTCGACAGGGGGCGCGGCTATGGCTACACCTTC.